The sequence of this TCR beta chain was determined in a study of blood T cell repertoires in COVID-19. Whole-study context: Both acute and convalescent COVID-19 samples were obtained from the United States, Italy and Spain.

The repertoire was sequenced with immunoSEQ multiplex PCR; TCRdb's copy has only in-frame clones and lacks some. The data hold 250,000 to 350,000 clones, with 85% to 90% observed a single time. Trimming took off 7 bases at V and 8 bases at J, with 14 bases between the two ends. This CDR3 region has 11 residues. Germline loops: CDR1 SQVTM, CDR2 ANQGSEA. The source is a woman in her twenties or thirties with COVID-19, enrolled during active disease. V and J are TRBV29-1 and TRBJ1-2, with D possibly matching TRBD1 (6 bases). The sample was peripheral blood. The CDR3 reads CSAYIRGGYTF. The CDR3 nucleotides are TGCAGCGCTTACATCAGGGGCGGCTACACCTTC.